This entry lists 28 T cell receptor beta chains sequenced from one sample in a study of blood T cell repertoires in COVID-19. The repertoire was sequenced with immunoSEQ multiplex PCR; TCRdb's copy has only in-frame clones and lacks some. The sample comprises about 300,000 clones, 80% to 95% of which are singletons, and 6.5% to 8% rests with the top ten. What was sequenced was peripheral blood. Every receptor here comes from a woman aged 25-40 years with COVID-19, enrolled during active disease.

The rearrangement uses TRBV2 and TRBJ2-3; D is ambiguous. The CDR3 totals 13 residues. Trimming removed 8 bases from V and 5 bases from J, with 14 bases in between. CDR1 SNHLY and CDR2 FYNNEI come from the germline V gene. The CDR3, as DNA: TGTGCCAGCTGCGAGTCTAGGAAAGATACGCAGTATTTT. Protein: CASCESRKDTQYF.

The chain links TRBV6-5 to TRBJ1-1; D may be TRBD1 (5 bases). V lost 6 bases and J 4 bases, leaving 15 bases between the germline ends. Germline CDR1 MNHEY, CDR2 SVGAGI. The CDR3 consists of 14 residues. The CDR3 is CASSPRAGGTEAFF. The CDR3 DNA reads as TGTGCCAGCAGCCCCCGGGCGGGGGGCACTGAAGCTTTCTTT.

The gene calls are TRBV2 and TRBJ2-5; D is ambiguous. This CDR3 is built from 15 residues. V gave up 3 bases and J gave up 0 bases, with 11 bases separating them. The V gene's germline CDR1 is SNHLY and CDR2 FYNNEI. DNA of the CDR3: TGTGCCAGCAGTGAGGGCAGCAAATACCAAGAGACCCAGTACTTC. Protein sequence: CASSEGSKYQETQYF.

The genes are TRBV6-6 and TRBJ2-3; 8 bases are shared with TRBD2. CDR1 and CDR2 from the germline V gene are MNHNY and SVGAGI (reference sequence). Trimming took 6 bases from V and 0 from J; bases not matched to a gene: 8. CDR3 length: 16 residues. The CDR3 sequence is CASSPGLALSTDTQYF. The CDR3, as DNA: TGTGCCAGCAGCCCCGGACTAGCTCTTAGCACAGATACGCAGTATTTT.

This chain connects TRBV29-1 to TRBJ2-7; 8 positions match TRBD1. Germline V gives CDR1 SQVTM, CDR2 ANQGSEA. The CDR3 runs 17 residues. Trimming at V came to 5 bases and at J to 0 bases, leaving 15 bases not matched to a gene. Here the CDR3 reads CSVIGQGLDPSSYEQYF. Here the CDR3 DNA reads TGCAGCGTTATCGGACAGGGACTTGATCCGAGCTCCTACGAGCAGTACTTC.

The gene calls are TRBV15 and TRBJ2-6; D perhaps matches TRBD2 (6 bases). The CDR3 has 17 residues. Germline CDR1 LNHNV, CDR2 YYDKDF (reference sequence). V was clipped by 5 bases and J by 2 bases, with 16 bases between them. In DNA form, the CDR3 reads TGTGCCACCAGCCCACGGGCGGGGACTCCTGGGGCCAACGTCCTGACTTTC. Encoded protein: CATSPRAGTPGANVLTF.

CDR3 loop: CASSVQRFGTASSYEQYF. CDR3 DNA: TGTGCCAGCAGCGTTCAAAGGTTTGGAACAGCCTCCTCCTACGAGCAGTACTTC. The chain joins TRBV5-6 to TRBJ2-7; D uncertain. From germline, CDR1 is SGHDT and CDR2 YYEEEE. V shed 4 bases and J shed 0 bases, with 23 bases lying between them. The CDR3 has 18 residues.

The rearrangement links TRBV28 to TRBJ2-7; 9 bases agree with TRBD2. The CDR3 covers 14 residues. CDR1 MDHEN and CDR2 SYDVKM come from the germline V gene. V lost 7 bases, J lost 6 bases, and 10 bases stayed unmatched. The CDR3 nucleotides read TGTGCCAGCACCCCCGGCGGGGGGGGTCCCGAGCAGTACTTC. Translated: CASTPGGGGPEQYF.

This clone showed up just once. The CDR3 is CASSVGTARESPLHF. CDR3 DNA: TGTGCCAGCAGCGTCGGGACAGCGAGGGAATCACCCCTCCACTTT. The chain uses TRBV14 and TRBJ1-6; 7 nucleotides align to TRBD1. The CDR3 loop spans 15 amino acids. Germline CDR1 SGHDN, CDR2 FVKESK. The junction had 11 bases not matched to a gene; V was cut back by 5 bases and J by 10 bases.

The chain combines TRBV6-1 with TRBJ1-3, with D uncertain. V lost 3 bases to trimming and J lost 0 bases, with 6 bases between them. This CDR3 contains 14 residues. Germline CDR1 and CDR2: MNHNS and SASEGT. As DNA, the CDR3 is TGTGCCAGCAGTGATCCAGGCTCTGGAAACACCATATATTTT. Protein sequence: CASSDPGSGNTIYF.

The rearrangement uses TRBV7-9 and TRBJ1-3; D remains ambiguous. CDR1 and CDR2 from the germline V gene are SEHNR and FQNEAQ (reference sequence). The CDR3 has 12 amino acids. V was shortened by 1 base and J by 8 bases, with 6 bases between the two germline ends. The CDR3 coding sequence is TGTGCCAGCAGCTTAGAGACTCACACCATATATTTT. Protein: CASSLETHTIYF.

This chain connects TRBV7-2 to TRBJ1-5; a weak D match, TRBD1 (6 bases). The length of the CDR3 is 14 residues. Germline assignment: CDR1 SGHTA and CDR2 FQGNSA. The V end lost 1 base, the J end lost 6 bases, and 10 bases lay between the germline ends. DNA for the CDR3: TGTGCCAGCAGCTTAGGGACAGCGCGTCAGCCCCAGCATTTT. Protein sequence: CASSLGTARQPQHF.

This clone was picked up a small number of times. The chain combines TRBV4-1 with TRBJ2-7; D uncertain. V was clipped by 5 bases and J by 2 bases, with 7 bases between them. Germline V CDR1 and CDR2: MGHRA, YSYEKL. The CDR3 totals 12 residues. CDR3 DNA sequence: TGCGCCAGCAGCGAGACTCCCTACGAGCAGTACTTC. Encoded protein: CASSETPYEQYF.

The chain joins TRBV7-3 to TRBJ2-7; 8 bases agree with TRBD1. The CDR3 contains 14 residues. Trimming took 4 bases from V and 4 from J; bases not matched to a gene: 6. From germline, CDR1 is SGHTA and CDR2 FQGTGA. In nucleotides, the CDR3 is TGTGCCAGCAGCTCGAGACAGGGGCCTTACGAGCAGTACTTC. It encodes CASSSRQGPYEQYF.

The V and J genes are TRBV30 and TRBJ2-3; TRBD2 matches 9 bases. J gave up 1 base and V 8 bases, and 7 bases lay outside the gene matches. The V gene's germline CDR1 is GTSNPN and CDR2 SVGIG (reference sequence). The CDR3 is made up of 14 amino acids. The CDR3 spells CAGLSGSGTDTQYF. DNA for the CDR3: TGTGCCGGGCTTAGCGGGAGCGGCACAGATACGCAGTATTTT.

The CDR3 here is CASSYRGGYTF. In DNA form, the CDR3 reads TGTGCCAGCAGTTACAGGGGTGGCTACACCTTC. The chain employs TRBV12-3 or TRBV12-4 and TRBJ1-2, with TRBD1 matching over 7 bases. The CDR3 totals 11 residues. J gave up 7 bases and V 4 bases, and 0 bases lay outside the gene matches.

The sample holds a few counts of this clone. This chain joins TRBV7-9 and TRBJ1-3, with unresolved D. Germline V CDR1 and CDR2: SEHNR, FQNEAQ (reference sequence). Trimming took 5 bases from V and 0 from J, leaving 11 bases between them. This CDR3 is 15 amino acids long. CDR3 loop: CASSPRLFSGNTIYF. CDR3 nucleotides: TGTGCCAGCAGCCCTAGGCTCTTCTCTGGAAACACCATATATTTT.

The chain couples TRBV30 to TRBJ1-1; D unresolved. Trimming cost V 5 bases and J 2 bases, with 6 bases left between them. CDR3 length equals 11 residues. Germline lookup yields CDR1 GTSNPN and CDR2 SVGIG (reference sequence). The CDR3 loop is CAWLENTEAFF. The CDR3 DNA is TGTGCCTGGCTAGAAAACACTGAAGCTTTCTTT.

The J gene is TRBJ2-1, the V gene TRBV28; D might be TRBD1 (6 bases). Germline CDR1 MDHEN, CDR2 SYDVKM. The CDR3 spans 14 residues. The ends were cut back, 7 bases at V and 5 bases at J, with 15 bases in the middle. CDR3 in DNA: TGTGCCAGCACCATTAGGGGGATCCACAATGAGCAGTTCTTC. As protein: CASTIRGIHNEQFF.

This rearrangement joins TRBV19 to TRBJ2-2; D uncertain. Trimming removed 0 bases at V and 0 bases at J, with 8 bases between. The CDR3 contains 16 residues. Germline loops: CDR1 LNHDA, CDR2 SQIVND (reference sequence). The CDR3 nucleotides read TGTGCCAGTAGTATAGAAGACATATCGAACACCGGGGAGCTGTTTTTT. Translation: CASSIEDISNTGELFF.

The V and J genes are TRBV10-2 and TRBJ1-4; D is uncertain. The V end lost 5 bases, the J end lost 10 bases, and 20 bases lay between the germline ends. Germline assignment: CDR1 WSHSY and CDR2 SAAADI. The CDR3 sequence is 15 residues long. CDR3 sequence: CASSLLLPSGGKLFF. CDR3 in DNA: TGCGCCAGCAGTCTCTTACTACCTTCGGGTGGAAAACTGTTTTTT.

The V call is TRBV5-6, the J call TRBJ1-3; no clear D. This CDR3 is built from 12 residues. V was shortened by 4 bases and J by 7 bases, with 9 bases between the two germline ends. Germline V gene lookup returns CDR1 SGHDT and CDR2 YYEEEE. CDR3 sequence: CASSHEENTIYF. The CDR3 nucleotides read TGTGCCAGCAGCCATGAGGAGAACACCATATATTTT.

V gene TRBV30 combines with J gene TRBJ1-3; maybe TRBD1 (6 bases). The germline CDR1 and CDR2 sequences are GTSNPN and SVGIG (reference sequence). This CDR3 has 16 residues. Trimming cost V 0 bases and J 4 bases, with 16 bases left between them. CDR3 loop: CAWSVQFKGTGNTIYF. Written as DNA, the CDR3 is TGTGCCTGGAGTGTACAATTCAAAGGGACAGGAAACACCATATATTTT.

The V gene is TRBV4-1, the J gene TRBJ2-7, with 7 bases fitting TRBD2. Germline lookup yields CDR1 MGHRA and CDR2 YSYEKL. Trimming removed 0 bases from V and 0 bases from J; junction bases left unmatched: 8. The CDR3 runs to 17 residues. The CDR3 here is CASSQERTSFDSYEQYF. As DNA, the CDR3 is TGCGCCAGCAGCCAAGAGAGGACTAGTTTCGACTCCTACGAGCAGTACTTC.

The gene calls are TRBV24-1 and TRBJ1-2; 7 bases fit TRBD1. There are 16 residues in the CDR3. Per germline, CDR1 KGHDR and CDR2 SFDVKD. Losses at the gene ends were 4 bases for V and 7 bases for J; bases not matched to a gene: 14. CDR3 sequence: CATSDLGRAGGGGYTF. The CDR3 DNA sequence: TGTGCCACCAGTGACCTTGGGCGTGCAGGGGGAGGTGGCTACACCTTC.

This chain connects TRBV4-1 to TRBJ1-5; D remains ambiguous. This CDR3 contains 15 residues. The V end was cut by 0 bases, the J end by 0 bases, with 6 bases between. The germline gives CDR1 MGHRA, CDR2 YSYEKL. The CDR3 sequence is CASSQEEYSNQPQHF. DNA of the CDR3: TGCGCCAGCAGCCAAGAGGAGTATAGCAATCAGCCCCAGCATTTT.

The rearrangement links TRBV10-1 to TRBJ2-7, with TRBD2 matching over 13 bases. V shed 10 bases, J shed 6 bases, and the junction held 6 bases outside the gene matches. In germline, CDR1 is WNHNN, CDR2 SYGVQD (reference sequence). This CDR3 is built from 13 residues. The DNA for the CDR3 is TGCGCCACCGTGGGGACTAGCGGGATCGAGCAGTACTTC. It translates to CATVGTSGIEQYF.

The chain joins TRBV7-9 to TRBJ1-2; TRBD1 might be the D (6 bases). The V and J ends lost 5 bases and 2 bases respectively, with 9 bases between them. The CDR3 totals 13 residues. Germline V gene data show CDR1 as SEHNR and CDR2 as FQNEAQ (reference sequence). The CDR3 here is CASSRTENYGYTF. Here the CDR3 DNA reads TGTGCCAGCAGCCGGACAGAAAACTATGGCTACACCTTC.